Each of the 5 T cell receptor beta chains below was sequenced from the same sample in a study of T cells after posttransplantation cyclophosphamide. TCRdb's copy holds only in-frame clones and misses some; the assay was immunoSEQ multiplex PCR. The sample contains about 47,000 clones, roughly nine tenths of which appear only once. The sample comprised PBMCs. The receptors were sampled from a woman in her 50s in good health and a related stem cell transplant donor.

The V gene is TRBV5-1, the J gene TRBJ2-3; 9 nucleotides agree with TRBD2. V was pared by 5 bases and J by 0 bases, with 16 bases of the junction left unmatched. The CDR3 runs to 19 residues. The germline CDR1 and CDR2 sequences are SGHRS and YFSETQ. CDR3 DNA: TGCGCCAGCAGGCTGGAGCGGGGGGCGGGGACACACAGCACAGATACGCAGTATTTT. Translated, it gives CASRLERGAGTHSTDTQYF.

The sample holds a few counts of this clone. The V gene is TRBV4-1, the J gene TRBJ1-1; 8 nucleotides match TRBD1. The CDR3 loop spans 14 amino acids. Germline V lookup: CDR1 MGHRA, CDR2 YSYEKL. Trimming took 5 bases from V and 10 from J; bases not matched to a gene: 12. CDR3 region: CASSAGGTPLGAFF. In nucleotides, the CDR3 is TGCGCCAGCAGCGCAGGGGGCACCCCTCTTGGAGCTTTCTTT.

The chain has TRBV5-1 and TRBJ1-1; D uncertain. Trimming took 5 bases from V and 1 from J, leaving 12 bases between them. Looked up from germline, CDR1 is SGHRS and CDR2 is YFSETQ. This CDR3 contains 14 residues. This CDR3 reads CASSSGAGNTEAFF. CDR3 DNA: TGCGCCAGCAGTTCAGGCGCAGGGAACACTGAAGCTTTCTTT.

The chain joins TRBV12-5 to TRBJ2-3; 8 bases match TRBD2. Germline trimming cut 3 bases from V and 0 bases from J; bases unmatched to any gene: 17. The CDR3 covers 20 residues. The V gene's germline CDR1 is LGHNT and CDR2 FRNRAP. The CDR3 DNA is TGTGCTAGTGGTTTAATTGTGGCGGGGGGCCTGTCCTTTAGCACAGATACGCAGTATTTT. Its protein is CASGLIVAGGLSFSTDTQYF. Full variable domain (missing parts from reference TRBV12-5 and TRBJ2-3): DARVTQTPRHKVTEMGQEVTMRCQPILGHNTVFWYRQTMMQGLELLAYFRNRAPLDDSGMPKDRFSAEMPDATLATLKIQPSEPRDSAVYFCASGLIVAGGLSFSTDTQYFGPGTRLTVL.

The chain joins TRBV7-9 to TRBJ2-5, with D possibly being TRBD2 (5 bases). The CDR3 contains 15 residues. Germline-derived CDR1 and CDR2 are SEHNR and FQNEAQ (reference sequence). Trimming pared 5 bases from V and 4 bases from J, leaving 17 bases between. The CDR3 nucleotides read TGTGCCAGCAGCCTCAGAACTAGAAAGGGAGAGACCCAGTACTTC. Protein product: CASSLRTRKGETQYF.